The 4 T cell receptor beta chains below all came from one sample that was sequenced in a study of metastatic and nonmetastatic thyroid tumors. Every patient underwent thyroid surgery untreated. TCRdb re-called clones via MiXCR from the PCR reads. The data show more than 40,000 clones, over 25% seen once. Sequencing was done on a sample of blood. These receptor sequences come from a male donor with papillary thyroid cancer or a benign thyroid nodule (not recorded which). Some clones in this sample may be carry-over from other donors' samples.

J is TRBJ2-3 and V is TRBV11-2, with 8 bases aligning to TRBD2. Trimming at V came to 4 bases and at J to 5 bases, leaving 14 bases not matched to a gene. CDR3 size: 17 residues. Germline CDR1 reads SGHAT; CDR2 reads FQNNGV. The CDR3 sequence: CASSSLVLAVYRDTQYF. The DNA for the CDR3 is TGTGCCAGCAGCTCCCTCGTACTAGCGGTGTATAGAGATACGCAGTATTTT.

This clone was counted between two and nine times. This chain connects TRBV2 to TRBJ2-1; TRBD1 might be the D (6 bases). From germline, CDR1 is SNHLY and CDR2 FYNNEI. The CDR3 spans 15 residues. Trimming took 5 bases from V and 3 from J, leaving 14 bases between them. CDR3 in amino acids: CASSSGTIYYNEQFF. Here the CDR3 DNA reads TGTGCCAGCAGTTCCGGGACAATCTACTACAATGAGCAGTTCTTC.

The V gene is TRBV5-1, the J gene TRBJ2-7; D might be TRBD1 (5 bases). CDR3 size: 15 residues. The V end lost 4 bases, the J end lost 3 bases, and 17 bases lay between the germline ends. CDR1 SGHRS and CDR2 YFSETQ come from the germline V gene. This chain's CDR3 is CASSPGLGVGYEQYF. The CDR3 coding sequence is TGCGCCAGCAGCCCCGGTTTAGGGGTGGGCTACGAGCAGTACTTC.

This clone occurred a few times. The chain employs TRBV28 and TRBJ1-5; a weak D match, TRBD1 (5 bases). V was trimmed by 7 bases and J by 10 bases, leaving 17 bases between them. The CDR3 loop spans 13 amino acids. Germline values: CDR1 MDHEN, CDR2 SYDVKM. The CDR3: CASIDPRAGPQHF. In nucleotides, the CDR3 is TGTGCCAGCATTGACCCCAGGGCCGGTCCCCAGCATTTT.